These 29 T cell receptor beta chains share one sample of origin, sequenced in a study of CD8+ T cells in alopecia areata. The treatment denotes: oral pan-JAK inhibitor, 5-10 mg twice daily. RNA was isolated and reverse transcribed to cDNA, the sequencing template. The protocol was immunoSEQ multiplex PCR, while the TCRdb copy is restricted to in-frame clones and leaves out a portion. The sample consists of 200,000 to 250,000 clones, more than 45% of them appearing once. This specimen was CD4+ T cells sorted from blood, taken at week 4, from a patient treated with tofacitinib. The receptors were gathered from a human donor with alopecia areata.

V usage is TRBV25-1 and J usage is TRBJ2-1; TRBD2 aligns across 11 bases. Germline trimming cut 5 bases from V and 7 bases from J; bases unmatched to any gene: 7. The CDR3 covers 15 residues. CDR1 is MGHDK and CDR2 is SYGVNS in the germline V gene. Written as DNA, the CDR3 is TGTGCCAGCAGTAATAGCGGGGGGGCGGGAAATGAGCAGTTCTTC. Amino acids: CASSNSGGAGNEQFF.

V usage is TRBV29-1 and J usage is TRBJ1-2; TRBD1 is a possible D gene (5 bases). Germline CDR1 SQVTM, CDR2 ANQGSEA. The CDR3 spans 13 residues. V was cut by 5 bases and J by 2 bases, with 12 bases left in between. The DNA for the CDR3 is TGCAGCGTTTCCGGCCGACAGAACTATGGCTACACCTTC. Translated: CSVSGRQNYGYTF.

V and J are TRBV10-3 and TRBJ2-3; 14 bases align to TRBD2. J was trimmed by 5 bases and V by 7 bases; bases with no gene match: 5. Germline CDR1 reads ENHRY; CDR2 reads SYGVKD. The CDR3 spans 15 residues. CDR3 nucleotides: TGTGCCATCACTGATGGACTAGCGGGGGGAGATACGCAGTATTTT. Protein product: CAITDGLAGGDTQYF.

CDR3 DNA sequence: TGTGCCAGCAGTGCTAGCGGGGGTGGGGTGGAGACCCAGTACTTC. This translates into CASSASGGGVETQYF. The chain carries TRBV6-1 and TRBJ2-5, with TRBD2 identical over 10 bases. Trimming cost V 4 bases and J 5 bases; bases outside gene matches: 7. Germline CDR1 reads MNHNS; CDR2 reads SASEGT. There are 15 residues in the CDR3.

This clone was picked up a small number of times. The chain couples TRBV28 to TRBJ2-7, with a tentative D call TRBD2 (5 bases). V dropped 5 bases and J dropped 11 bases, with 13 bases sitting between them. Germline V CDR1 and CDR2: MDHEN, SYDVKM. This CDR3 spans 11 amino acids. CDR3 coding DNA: TGTGCCAGCAGTCGGCGACGGGAAGAGTACTTC. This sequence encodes CASSRRREEYF. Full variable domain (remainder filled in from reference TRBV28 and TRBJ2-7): DVKVTQSSRYLVKRTGEKVFLECVQDMDHENMFWYRQDPGLGLRLIYFSYDVKMKEKGDIPEGYSVSREKKERFSLILESASTNQTSMYLCASSRRREEYFGPGTRLTVT.

CDR3 DNA: TGTGCCAGCAGTCGGGGACAGAGTAACTATGGCTACACCTTC. The encoded protein is CASSRGQSNYGYTF. This sequence joins TRBV6-5 and TRBJ1-2, with TRBD1 matching 7 bases. Germline V gene lookup returns CDR1 MNHEY and CDR2 SVGAGI. Losses at the gene ends were 5 bases for V and 1 base for J; bases not matched to a gene: 4. The CDR3 loop spans 14 amino acids.

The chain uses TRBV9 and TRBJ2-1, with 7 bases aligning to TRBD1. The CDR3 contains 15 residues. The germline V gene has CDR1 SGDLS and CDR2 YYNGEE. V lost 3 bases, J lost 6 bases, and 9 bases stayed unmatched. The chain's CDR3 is CASSATGMETNEQFF. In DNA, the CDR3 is TGTGCCAGCAGCGCGACAGGGATGGAAACCAATGAGCAGTTCTTC.

CDR3 coding DNA: TGTGCCAGCACCTCCACCAGTACAGGGATCTACGAGCAGTACTTC. Translating gives CASTSTSTGIYEQYF. The chain recombines TRBV11-2 with TRBJ2-7; weak D call: TRBD1 (6 bases). CDR3 length: 15 residues. Trimming removed 7 bases from V and 3 bases from J, with 19 bases in between. Germline lookup yields CDR1 SGHAT and CDR2 FQNNGV.

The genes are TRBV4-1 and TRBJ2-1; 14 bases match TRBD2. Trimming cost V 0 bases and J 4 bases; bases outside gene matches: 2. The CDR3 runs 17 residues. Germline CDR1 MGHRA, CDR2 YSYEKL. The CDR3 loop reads CASSQDWTSGGYNEQFF. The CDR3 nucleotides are TGCGCCAGCAGCCAAGATTGGACTAGCGGGGGGTACAATGAGCAGTTCTTC.

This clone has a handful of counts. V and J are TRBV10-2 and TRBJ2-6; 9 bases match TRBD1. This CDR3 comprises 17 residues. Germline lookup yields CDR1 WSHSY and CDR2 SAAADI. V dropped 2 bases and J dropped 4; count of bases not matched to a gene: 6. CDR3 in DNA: TGCGCCAGCAGTGAGCCGGGACAGGGCCGAGGGGCCAACGTCCTGACTTTC. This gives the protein CASSEPGQGRGANVLTF.

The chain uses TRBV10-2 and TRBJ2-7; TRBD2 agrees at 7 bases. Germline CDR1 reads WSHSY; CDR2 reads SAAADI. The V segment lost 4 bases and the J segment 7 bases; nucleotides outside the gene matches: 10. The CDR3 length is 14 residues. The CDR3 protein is CASSAPRGVVEQYF. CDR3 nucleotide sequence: TGCGCCAGCAGTGCACCCCGGGGGGTCGTGGAGCAGTACTTC.

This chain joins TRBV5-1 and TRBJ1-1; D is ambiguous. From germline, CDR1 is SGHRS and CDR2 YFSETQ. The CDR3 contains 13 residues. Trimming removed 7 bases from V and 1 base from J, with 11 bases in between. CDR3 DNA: TGCGCCAGCTCCCCCCGGGAGAACACTGAAGCTTTCTTT. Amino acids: CASSPRENTEAFF.

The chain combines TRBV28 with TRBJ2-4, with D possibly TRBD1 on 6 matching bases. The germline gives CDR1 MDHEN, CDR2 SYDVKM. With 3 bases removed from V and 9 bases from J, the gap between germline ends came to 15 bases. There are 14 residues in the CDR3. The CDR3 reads CASSLRGGNGIQYF. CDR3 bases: TGTGCCAGCAGTTTGCGAGGGGGAAACGGCATTCAGTACTTC.

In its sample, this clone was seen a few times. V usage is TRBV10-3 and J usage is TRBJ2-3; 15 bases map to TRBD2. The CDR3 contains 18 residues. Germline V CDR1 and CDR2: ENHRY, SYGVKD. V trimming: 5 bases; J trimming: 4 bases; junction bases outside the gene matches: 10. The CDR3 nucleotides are TGTGCCATCAGTCCCATAGGACTAGCGGGGGGGAAAGCAGATACGCAGTATTTT. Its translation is CAISPIGLAGGKADTQYF.

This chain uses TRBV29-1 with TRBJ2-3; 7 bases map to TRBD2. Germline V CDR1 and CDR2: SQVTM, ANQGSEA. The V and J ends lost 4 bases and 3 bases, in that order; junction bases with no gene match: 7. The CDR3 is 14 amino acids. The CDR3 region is CSVVGGKSTDTQYF. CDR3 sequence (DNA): TGCAGCGTTGTGGGGGGGAAGTCGACAGATACGCAGTATTTT.

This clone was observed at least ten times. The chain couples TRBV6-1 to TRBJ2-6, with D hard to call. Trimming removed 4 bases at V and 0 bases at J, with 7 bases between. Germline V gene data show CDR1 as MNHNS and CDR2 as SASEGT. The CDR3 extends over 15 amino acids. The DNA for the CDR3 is TGTGCCAGCAGTGCCCAGCTCTCTGGGGCCAACGTCCTGACTTTC. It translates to CASSAQLSGANVLTF.

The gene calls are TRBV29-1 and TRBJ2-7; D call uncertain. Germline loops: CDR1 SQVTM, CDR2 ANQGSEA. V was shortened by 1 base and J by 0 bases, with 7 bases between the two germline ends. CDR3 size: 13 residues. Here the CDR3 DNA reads TGCAGCGTTGAAGGGCCGAGCTCCTACGAGCAGTACTTC. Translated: CSVEGPSSYEQYF.

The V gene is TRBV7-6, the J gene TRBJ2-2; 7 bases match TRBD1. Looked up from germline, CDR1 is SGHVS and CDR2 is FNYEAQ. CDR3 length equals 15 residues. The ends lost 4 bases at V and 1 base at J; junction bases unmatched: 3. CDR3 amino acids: CASSYRDRNTGELFF. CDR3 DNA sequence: TGTGCCAGCAGCTACCGGGACAGGAACACCGGGGAGCTGTTTTTT.

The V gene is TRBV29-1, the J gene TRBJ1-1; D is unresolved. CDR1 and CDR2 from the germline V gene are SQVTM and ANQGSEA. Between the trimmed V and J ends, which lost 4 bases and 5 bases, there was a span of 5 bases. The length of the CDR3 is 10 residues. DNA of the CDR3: TGCAGCGTTGGAGAAACTGAAGCTTTCTTT. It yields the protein CSVGETEAFF.

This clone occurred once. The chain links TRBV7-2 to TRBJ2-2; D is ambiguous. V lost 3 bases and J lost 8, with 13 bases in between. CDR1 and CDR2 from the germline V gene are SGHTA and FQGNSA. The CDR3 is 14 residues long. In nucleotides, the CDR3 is TGTGCCAGCAGCTTTGCCGGGCAAGAAGGGGAGCTGTTTTTT. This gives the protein CASSFAGQEGELFF.

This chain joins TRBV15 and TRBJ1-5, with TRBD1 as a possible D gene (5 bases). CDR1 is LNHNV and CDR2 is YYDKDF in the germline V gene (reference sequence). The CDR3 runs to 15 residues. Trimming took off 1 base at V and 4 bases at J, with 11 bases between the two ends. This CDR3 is CATSRGGLPNQPQHF. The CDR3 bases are TGTGCCACCAGCAGAGGGGGGTTACCTAATCAGCCCCAGCATTTT.

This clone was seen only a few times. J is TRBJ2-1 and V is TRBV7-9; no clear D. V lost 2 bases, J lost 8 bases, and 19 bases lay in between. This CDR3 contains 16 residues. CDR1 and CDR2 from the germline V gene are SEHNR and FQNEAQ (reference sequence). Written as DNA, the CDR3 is TGTGCCAGCAGCTTAAAGCTTTTGGGATTTATGGATGAGCAGTTCTTC. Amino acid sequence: CASSLKLLGFMDEQFF.

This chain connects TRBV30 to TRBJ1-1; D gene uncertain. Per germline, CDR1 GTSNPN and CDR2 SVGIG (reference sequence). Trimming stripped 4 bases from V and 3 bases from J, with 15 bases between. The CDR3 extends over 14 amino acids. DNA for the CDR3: TGTGCCTGGATCCCGCATGGACGGGACACTGAAGCTTTCTTT. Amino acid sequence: CAWIPHGRDTEAFF.

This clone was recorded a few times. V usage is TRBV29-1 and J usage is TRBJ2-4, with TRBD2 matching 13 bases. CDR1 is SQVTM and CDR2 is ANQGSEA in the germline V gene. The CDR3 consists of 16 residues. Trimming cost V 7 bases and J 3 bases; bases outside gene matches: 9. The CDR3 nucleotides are TGCAGCGCCATAATCGGACTAGCGGGGGTCAAAAACATTCAGTACTTC. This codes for CSAIIGLAGVKNIQYF.

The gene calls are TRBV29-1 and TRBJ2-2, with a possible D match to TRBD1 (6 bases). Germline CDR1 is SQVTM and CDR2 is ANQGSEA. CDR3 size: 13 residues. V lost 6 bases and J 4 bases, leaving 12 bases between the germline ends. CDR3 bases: TGCAGCGTCCAACAGGGTTTCACCGGGGAGCTGTTTTTT. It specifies CSVQQGFTGELFF.

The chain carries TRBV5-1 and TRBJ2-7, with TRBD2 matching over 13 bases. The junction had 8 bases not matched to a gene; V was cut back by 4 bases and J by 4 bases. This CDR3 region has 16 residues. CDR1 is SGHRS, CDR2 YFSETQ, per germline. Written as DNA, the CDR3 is TGCGCCAGCAGCCCGGGGACTAGCGGGACTCCATACGAGCAGTACTTC. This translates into CASSPGTSGTPYEQYF.

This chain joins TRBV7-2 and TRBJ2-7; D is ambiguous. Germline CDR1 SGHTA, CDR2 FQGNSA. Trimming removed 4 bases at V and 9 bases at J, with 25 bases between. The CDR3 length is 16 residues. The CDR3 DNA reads TGTGCCAGCAGCTCGATTAAGGAAATAGTCCCCTCACGGCAGTACTTC. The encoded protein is CASSSIKEIVPSRQYF.

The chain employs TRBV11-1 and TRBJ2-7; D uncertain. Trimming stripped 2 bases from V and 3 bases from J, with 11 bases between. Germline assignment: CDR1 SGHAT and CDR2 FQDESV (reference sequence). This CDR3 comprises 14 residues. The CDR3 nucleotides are TGTGCCAGCAGCTTACTTCCCGCCGACTACGAGCAGTACTTC. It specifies CASSLLPADYEQYF. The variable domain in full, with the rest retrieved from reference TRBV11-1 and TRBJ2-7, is EAEVAQSPRYKITEKSQAVAFWCDPISGHATLYWYRQILGQGPELLVQFQDESVVDDSQLPKDRFSAERLKGVDSTLKIQPAELGDSAMYLCASSLLPADYEQYFGPGTRLTVT.

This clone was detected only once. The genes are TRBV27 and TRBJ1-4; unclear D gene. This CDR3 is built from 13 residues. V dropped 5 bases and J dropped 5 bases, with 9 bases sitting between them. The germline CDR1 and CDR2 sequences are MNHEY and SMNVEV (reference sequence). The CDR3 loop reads CASSPAGNEKLFF. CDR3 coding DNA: TGTGCCAGCAGTCCAGCCGGAAATGAAAAACTGTTTTTT.